This T cell receptor beta chain was sequenced during a study of T cell responses to AZD1222 COVID-19 vaccine. Whole-study findings and limits: The breadth and depth of Spike-specific TCRs increased once two AZD1222 doses had been given.

Assay: immunoSEQ multiplex PCR; the TCRdb copy retains only in-frame clones and omits some. The data show about 140,000 clones, 92% seen once. Germline CDR1 reads MNHNS; CDR2 reads SASEGT. Trimming stripped 0 bases from V and 6 bases from J, with 13 bases between. The CDR3 length is 15 residues. Regarding this clone: What it binds is not known.

Sequences were derived from peripheral blood, sampled 28 days after the second AZD1222 dose. The V gene is TRBV6-1, the J gene TRBJ2-3, with D possibly matching TRBD1 (5 bases). The receptor's source is an adult who received the AZD1222 COVID-19 vaccine. The CDR3 region is CASSEAGAYGDTQYF. CDR3 DNA sequence: TGTGCCAGCAGTGAAGCAGGGGCGTACGGGGATACGCAGTATTTT.